This is a list of T cell receptor beta chains from one sample in a study of blood T cell repertoires in COVID-19. Assay used: immunoSEQ multiplex PCR; TCRdb lists only in-frame clones, some missing. The sample lists 80,000 or so clones, roughly 87% occurring once. The sample taken for sequencing was peripheral blood. The receptors originated from a woman aged 50 to 60 in a cohort sampled during active COVID-19. The CDR3 runs from the conserved cysteine through the conserved F or W. Fields, in order: D gene, V gene, J gene, clone size, CDR3 protein, CDR3 DNA. D genes are given only for firm matches. Only part of the rows carry a size: once, few, many, or a class if the clone is expanded.

D gene: NA; V gene: TRBV30; J gene: TRBJ2-3; clone size: NA; CDR3 protein: CALRDITDTQYF; CDR3 DNA: TGTGCCCTTCGGGACATCACAGATACGCAGTATTTT
D gene: TRBD1; V gene: TRBV15; J gene: TRBJ1-1; clone size: NA; CDR3 protein: CATSSDRGGLAFF; CDR3 DNA: TGTGCCACCAGCTCAGACAGGGGGGGCTTAGCTTTCTTT
D gene: TRBD2; V gene: TRBV4-2; J gene: TRBJ2-3; clone size: NA; CDR3 protein: CASSQELAGAPSTDTQYF; CDR3 DNA: TGTGCCAGCAGCCAAGAGCTAGCGGGAGCCCCTAGCACAGATACGCAGTATTTT
D gene: NA; V gene: TRBV21-1; J gene: TRBJ1-2; clone size: NA; CDR3 protein: CASTHDVKSARYGYTF; CDR3 DNA: TGTGCCAGCACCCACGATGTAAAGAGCGCCCGCTATGGCTACACCTTC
D gene: TRBD2; V gene: TRBV6-1; J gene: TRBJ2-1; clone size: once; CDR3 protein: CASSEESGSLEQFF; CDR3 DNA: TGTGCCAGCAGTGAAGAGAGCGGGAGCCTCGAGCAGTTCTTC
D gene: NA; V gene: TRBV7-3; J gene: TRBJ1-1; clone size: NA; CDR3 protein: CASSPEGGGAAFF; CDR3 DNA: TGTGCCAGCAGCCCCGAGGGGGGAGGGGCGGCTTTCTTT
D gene: NA; V gene: TRBV7-2; J gene: TRBJ1-1; clone size: NA; CDR3 protein: CASSLDFNTEAFF; CDR3 DNA: TGTGCCAGCAGCTTAGACTTCAACACTGAAGCTTTCTTT
D gene: TRBD2; V gene: TRBV28; J gene: TRBJ2-1; clone size: NA; CDR3 protein: CASSSLLAGEYLFF; CDR3 DNA: TGTGCCAGCAGTTCCCTTTTAGCGGGAGAGTACCTGTTCTTC
D gene: NA; V gene: TRBV19; J gene: TRBJ2-2; clone size: NA; CDR3 protein: CASSSRDSSTGELFF; CDR3 DNA: TGTGCCAGTAGCAGCCGGGACTCCTCTACCGGGGAGCTGTTTTTT
D gene: NA; V gene: TRBV15; J gene: TRBJ2-2; clone size: NA; CDR3 protein: CATSRVDGELFF; CDR3 DNA: TGTGCCACCAGCAGAGTAGACGGGGAGCTGTTTTTT
D gene: NA; V gene: TRBV29-1; J gene: TRBJ2-4; clone size: NA; CDR3 protein: CSVTTGVKNIQYF; CDR3 DNA: TGCAGCGTGACGACCGGGGTCAAAAACATTCAGTACTTC
D gene: TRBD1; V gene: TRBV5-1; J gene: TRBJ1-2; clone size: NA; CDR3 protein: CASSSFSGTGEAYGYTF; CDR3 DNA: TGCGCCAGCAGCTCATTCTCAGGGACAGGGGAGGCCTATGGCTACACCTTC
D gene: NA; V gene: TRBV27; J gene: TRBJ2-2; clone size: NA; CDR3 protein: CASTWAAGTGELFF; CDR3 DNA: TGTGCCAGCACTTGGGCCGCGGGGACCGGGGAGCTGTTTTTT
D gene: TRBD2; V gene: TRBV11-3; J gene: TRBJ2-1; clone size: once; CDR3 protein: CASSLGTSGTNEQFF; CDR3 DNA: TGTGCCAGCAGCTTGGGGACTAGCGGGACCAATGAGCAGTTCTTC
D gene: NA; V gene: TRBV9; J gene: TRBJ2-1; clone size: NA; CDR3 protein: CASSVTGVNEQFF; CDR3 DNA: TGTGCCAGCAGCGTTACCGGAGTCAATGAGCAGTTCTTC
D gene: TRBD2; V gene: TRBV30; J gene: TRBJ2-3; clone size: NA; CDR3 protein: CAWRSGTSGGRDTQYF; CDR3 DNA: TGTGCCTGGAGATCCGGGACTAGCGGGGGGCGGGATACGCAGTATTTT
D gene: TRBD1; V gene: TRBV6-1; J gene: TRBJ1-4; clone size: NA; CDR3 protein: CASSGPETGGGEKLFF; CDR3 DNA: TGTGCCAGCAGTGGGCCCGAGACAGGGGGCGGTGAAAAACTGTTTTTT
D gene: NA; V gene: TRBV7-5; J gene: TRBJ1-1; clone size: once; CDR3 protein: CVRSLEGGAGPMNTEAFF; CDR3 DNA: TGTGTCAGAAGCTTAGAGGGGGGGGCCGGGCCGATGAACACTGAAGCTTTCTTT
D gene: TRBD2; V gene: TRBV2; J gene: TRBJ2-2; clone size: NA; CDR3 protein: CASRGLNTGELFF; CDR3 DNA: TGTGCCAGCAGGGGACTAAACACCGGGGAGCTGTTTTTT
D gene: NA; V gene: TRBV18; J gene: TRBJ2-7; clone size: NA; CDR3 protein: CASSPPDSSGQYF; CDR3 DNA: TGTGCCAGCTCACCACCAGACAGTTCGGGGCAGTACTTC